A selection of T cell receptor beta chains follows, all from one sample in a study of CD8 T cells in ankylosing spondylitis. MiXCR, run by TCRdb on the 5' RACE reads, gives a single entry per CDR3 protein. The repertoire has 130,000 to 150,000 distinct CDR3 sequences, roughly 8% of them found once; the top ten carry 6% to 8%. The sample comprised synovial fluid, either unsorted or a sorted T cell fraction (not recorded which). Receptors were obtained from a male donor with ankylosing spondylitis. Each CDR3 is given with its conserved first and last residue. D genes are given only for firm matches. The size of a clone is reported for some rows only, either as once, few or many, or as a class for expanded clones.

j_gene: TRBJ2-7
d_gene: -
len: 13
abundance: -
v_gene: TRBV12-3/TRBV12-4
CDR3nt: TGTGCCAGCAGTCTCCGGACCGTGGACGAGCAGTACTTC
CDR3aa: CASSLRTVDEQYF

j_gene: TRBJ2-3
d_gene: TRBD2
len: 16
abundance: few
v_gene: TRBV27
CDR3nt: TGTGCCAGCAGTTTTAGCGGGAGGGCCGGGTCAGATACGCAGTATTTT
CDR3aa: CASSFSGRAGSDTQYF

j_gene: TRBJ1-2
d_gene: -
len: 13
abundance: many
v_gene: TRBV20-1
CDR3nt: TGCAGTGCCCCGGACCGTGTGATCTATGGCTACACCTTC
CDR3aa: CSAPDRVIYGYTF

j_gene: TRBJ2-3
d_gene: TRBD2
len: 18
abundance: -
v_gene: TRBV18
CDR3nt: TGTGCCAGCTCACCACGGAGACTAGCGGGAGAGGGCACAGATACGCAGTATTTT
CDR3aa: CASSPRRLAGEGTDTQYF

j_gene: TRBJ2-5
d_gene: -
len: 15
abundance: few
v_gene: TRBV3-1
CDR3nt: TGTGCCAGCAGCCAACTCAAGCGACAGGTGGAGACCCAGTACTTC
CDR3aa: CASSQLKRQVETQYF

j_gene: TRBJ1-1
d_gene: -
len: 14
abundance: few
v_gene: TRBV7-3
CDR3nt: TGTGCCAGCAGCTTAGTCGGGATCAACACTGAAGCTTTCTTT
CDR3aa: CASSLVGINTEAFF

j_gene: TRBJ2-7
d_gene: TRBD2
len: 20
abundance: -
v_gene: TRBV12-3/TRBV12-4
CDR3nt: TGTGCCAGCAGTTTTCGAGCCAGGTTTCTCGGCGGGGGGGAAAGAGGCGAGCAGTACTTC
CDR3aa: CASSFRARFLGGGERGEQYF

j_gene: TRBJ1-3
d_gene: -
len: 16
abundance: many
v_gene: TRBV3-1
CDR3nt: TGTGCCAGCAGCCAAGACAGGGCCAGCTCTGGAAACACCATATATTTT
CDR3aa: CASSQDRASSGNTIYF

j_gene: TRBJ1-1
d_gene: -
len: 15
abundance: many
v_gene: TRBV18
CDR3nt: TGTGCCAGCTCACCCGAGGTGGGGCTGAACACTGAAGCTTTCTTT
CDR3aa: CASSPEVGLNTEAFF

j_gene: TRBJ2-7
d_gene: -
len: 11
abundance: many
v_gene: TRBV10-3
CDR3nt: TGTGCCATCAAGGGAAGGGACGAGCAGTACTTC
CDR3aa: CAIKGRDEQYF

j_gene: TRBJ2-1
d_gene: -
len: 14
abundance: many
v_gene: TRBV4-1
CDR3nt: TGCGCCAGCAGCCAAGATAGGGGCTACAATGAGCAGTTCTTC
CDR3aa: CASSQDRGYNEQFF

j_gene: TRBJ2-5
d_gene: -
len: 14
abundance: -
v_gene: TRBV7-2
CDR3nt: TGTGCCAGCAGCTTGTGGAACTTGGGAGAGACCCAGTACTTC
CDR3aa: CASSLWNLGETQYF

j_gene: TRBJ1-2
d_gene: -
len: 11
abundance: -
v_gene: TRBV29-1
CDR3nt: TGCAGCGTTGAACAACCTGATGGCTACACCTTC
CDR3aa: CSVEQPDGYTF

j_gene: TRBJ1-1
d_gene: -
len: 13
abundance: many
v_gene: TRBV28
CDR3nt: TGTGCCAGCAGTCCTCCCGAGAACACTGAAGCTTTCTTT
CDR3aa: CASSPPENTEAFF

j_gene: TRBJ1-2
d_gene: -
len: 13
abundance: -
v_gene: TRBV5-1
CDR3nt: TGCGCCAGCAGCCGAGACCCCGCTGGTGGCTACACCTTC
CDR3aa: CASSRDPAGGYTF

j_gene: TRBJ2-2
d_gene: -
len: 13
abundance: few
v_gene: TRBV20-1
CDR3nt: TGCAGTGCTAGCTGGGCGCTCACCGGGGAGCTGTTTTTT
CDR3aa: CSASWALTGELFF

j_gene: TRBJ2-7
d_gene: -
len: 15
abundance: many
v_gene: TRBV7-2
CDR3nt: TGTGCCAGCAGCTTAGGGACGGCTTACTCCTACGAGCAGTACTTC
CDR3aa: CASSLGTAYSYEQYF

j_gene: TRBJ1-1
d_gene: -
len: 14
abundance: few
v_gene: TRBV5-4
CDR3nt: TGTGCCAGCAGCAACCGGGACTTTAACACTGAAGCTTTCTTT
CDR3aa: CASSNRDFNTEAFF

j_gene: TRBJ2-5
d_gene: -
len: 12
abundance: few
v_gene: TRBV20-1
CDR3nt: TGCAGTGCTAGGACGGTCCAAGAGACCCAGTACTTC
CDR3aa: CSARTVQETQYF

j_gene: TRBJ2-2
d_gene: -
len: 11
abundance: many
v_gene: TRBV7-6
CDR3nt: TGTGCCAGCAGCCACACCGGGGAGCTGTTTTTT
CDR3aa: CASSHTGELFF

j_gene: TRBJ2-5
d_gene: TRBD1
len: 13
abundance: few
v_gene: TRBV7-2
CDR3nt: TGTGCCAGCAGCTCCCTAGGGGGCCAGACCCAGTACTTC
CDR3aa: CASSSLGGQTQYF

j_gene: TRBJ1-1
d_gene: -
len: 13
abundance: many
v_gene: TRBV6-2/TRBV6-3
CDR3nt: TGTGCCAGCAGTCTGACCCCGAACACTGAAGCTTTCTTT
CDR3aa: CASSLTPNTEAFF

j_gene: TRBJ2-7
d_gene: -
len: 13
abundance: few
v_gene: TRBV20-1
CDR3nt: TGCAGTGCTAGGGAGAGGAGCTCCTACGAGCAGTACTTC
CDR3aa: CSARERSSYEQYF

j_gene: TRBJ2-2
d_gene: TRBD1
len: 14
abundance: -
v_gene: TRBV12-3/TRBV12-4
CDR3nt: TGTGCCAGCAGCAGGGACAGCAACACCGGGGAGCTGTTTTTT
CDR3aa: CASSRDSNTGELFF